Below are 14 T cell receptor beta chains sequenced from a single sample in a study of breast tumors, draining lymph nodes, adjacent tissues. TCRdb re-called the multiplex PCR reads through MiXCR, storing one row per CDR3 protein. The data contain roughly 220,000 distinct CDR3 sequences, approximately 36% of them singletons. Breast cancer patients provided tissue from their axillary draining lymph nodes. Source material: axillary lymph node tissue. The receptors derive from a female donor with breast cancer. Some clones in this sample may be carry-over from other donors' samples.

V gene TRBV7-3 combines with J gene TRBJ2-5, with 12 bases fitting TRBD2. J gave up 4 bases and V 2 bases, and 8 bases lay outside the gene matches. This CDR3 contains 17 residues. CDR1 and CDR2 (germline): SGHTA, FQGTGA. The chain's CDR3 is CASSLVKTSGGGETQYF. The CDR3 DNA reads as TGTGCCAGCAGCTTAGTCAAGACTAGCGGGGGAGGAGAGACCCAGTACTTC.

This clonotype was recorded many times. The J gene is TRBJ1-2, the V gene TRBV6-5, with D unresolved. The V and J ends lost 2 bases and 4 bases respectively, with 11 bases between them. Germline CDR1 MNHEY, CDR2 SVGAGI. The CDR3 is 14 amino acids. The CDR3 here is CASSYGSGFYGYTF. CDR3 DNA: TGTGCCAGCAGTTACGGTTCGGGGTTCTATGGCTACACCTTC.

The V call is TRBV20-1, the J call TRBJ1-2; D is uncertain. Germline CDR1 DFQATT, CDR2 SNEGSKA (reference sequence). The CDR3 has 16 residues. Trimming removed 1 base from V and 4 bases from J, with 19 bases in between. The CDR3 nucleotides read TGCAGTGCTAGAGTGGTGGGGATTACGGGCGGCTATGGCTACACCTTC. Protein sequence: CSARVVGITGGYGYTF.

The chain recombines TRBV7-3 with TRBJ2-4; possible D gene TRBD1, 6 bases. V gave up 5 bases and J gave up 1 base, with 12 bases separating them. Germline values: CDR1 SGHTA, CDR2 FQGTGA. The CDR3 spans 15 residues. Written as DNA, the CDR3 is TGTGCCAGCAGCCTAGGGGGACATGCCAAAAACATTCAGTACTTC. Residues: CASSLGGHAKNIQYF.

Only a few counts were recorded for this clonotype. V usage is TRBV6-2 or TRBV6-3 and J usage is TRBJ1-2; no clear D. Germline V gene lookup returns CDR1 MNHEY and CDR2 SVGEGT. V lost 5 bases and J lost 2, with 9 bases in between. The CDR3 runs 13 residues. The CDR3 is CASSAGFNYGYTF. CDR3 coding DNA: TGTGCCAGCAGTGCGGGATTCAACTATGGCTACACCTTC.

The chain carries TRBV18 and TRBJ2-1, with 9 bases identical to TRBD1. CDR1 is KGHSH and CDR2 is LQKENI in the germline V gene. V was pared by 2 bases and J by 1 base, with 3 bases of the junction left unmatched. The CDR3 spans 16 residues. CDR3 amino acids: CASSPSGQGSYNEQFF. The CDR3 nucleotides read TGTGCCAGCTCACCATCGGGACAGGGATCCTACAATGAGCAGTTCTTC. The full variable domain, with the rest looked up from reference TRBV18 and TRBJ2-1, is NAGVMQNPRHLVRRRGQEARLRCSPMKGHSHVYWYRQLPEEGLKFMVYLQKENIIDESGMPKERFSAEFPKEGPSILRIQQVVRGDSAAYFCASSPSGQGSYNEQFFGPGTRLTVL.

The chain joins TRBV19 to TRBJ1-1; tentative D call: TRBD1 (5 bases). The CDR3 is 14 amino acids. V lost 4 bases and J lost 1, with 10 bases in between. Per germline, CDR1 LNHDA and CDR2 SQIVND (reference sequence). CDR3 DNA: TGTGCCAGTAGTAGGGTGGGGGAGAACACTGAAGCTTTCTTT. Encoded protein: CASSRVGENTEAFF. Supplemented by reference TRBV19 and TRBJ1-1, the full variable domain reads DGGITQSPKYLFRKEGQNVTLSCEQNLNHDAMYWYRQDPGQGLRLIYYSQIVNDFQKGDIAEGYSVSREKKESFPLTVTSAQKNPTAFYLCASSRVGENTEAFFGQGTRLTVV.

This clonotype has a count of ten or more. J is TRBJ2-1 and V is TRBV9, with D possibly being TRBD1 (7 bases). The CDR3 extends over 16 amino acids. Trimming cost V 4 bases and J 6 bases, with 20 bases left between them. Germline V gene sequence: CDR1 SGDLS, CDR2 YYNGEE. The CDR3 region has the DNA TGTGCCAGCAGCCGCCCTACAGGGGAGGTTGGCAATGAGCAGTTCTTC. It yields the protein CASSRPTGEVGNEQFF.

The chain carries TRBV7-9 and TRBJ2-1, with a possible D match to TRBD1 (6 bases). CDR3 length: 19 amino acids. From germline, CDR1 is SEHNR and CDR2 FQNEAQ (reference sequence). V dropped 3 bases and J dropped 8 bases, with 29 bases sitting between them. CDR3 residues: CASSFPGAHSRQAVDEQFF. For the CDR3, the DNA is TGTGCCAGCAGCTTCCCTGGGGCCCACTCCCGACAGGCTGTCGATGAGCAGTTCTTC.

CDR3 nucleotides: TGTGCCAGCAGCTTCCCGGACGGTTTTACAGATACGCAGTATTTT. Translating it yields CASSFPDGFTDTQYF. This chain links TRBV7-3 with TRBJ2-3; D ambiguous. This CDR3 has 15 residues. V was cut by 3 bases and J by 3 bases, with 13 bases left in between. Germline CDR1 and CDR2: SGHTA and FQGTGA.

This clonotype was picked up many times. This chain joins TRBV30 and TRBJ2-2; D ambiguous. V dropped 1 base and J dropped 11 bases, with 11 bases sitting between them. Germline V CDR1 and CDR2: GTSNPN, SVGIG (reference sequence). The CDR3 runs to 12 residues. For the CDR3, the DNA is TGTGCCTGGAGTGCCCTCCAGCGCGAGCTGTTTTTT. Translated: CAWSALQRELFF.

This clonotype was observed many times. The chain carries TRBV20-1 and TRBJ2-3; tentatively, D is TRBD1 (6 bases). There are 13 residues in the CDR3. The germline gives CDR1 DFQATT, CDR2 SNEGSKA (reference sequence). Trimming cost V 6 bases and J 6 bases, with 16 bases left between them. CDR3 DNA sequence: TGCAGTGCCTTAGGGGGAACAGGGGATACGCAGTATTTT. Amino acid sequence: CSALGGTGDTQYF.

The rearrangement joins TRBV2 to TRBJ1-6; TRBD1 is a possible D gene (5 bases). Germline V gene lookup returns CDR1 SNHLY and CDR2 FYNNEI. The CDR3 runs 15 residues. V was clipped by 7 bases and J by 6 bases, with 16 bases between them. The CDR3 nucleotides are TGTGCCAGCAACGAATGGGGGGAAGGTAATTCACCCCTCCACTTT. Amino acid sequence: CASNEWGEGNSPLHF.

This clonotype was seen a handful of times. This chain uses TRBV5-4 with TRBJ2-1, with TRBD1 matching 11 bases. CDR1 is SGHNT and CDR2 is YYREEE in the germline V gene (reference sequence). The junction had 9 bases not matched to a gene; V was cut back by 0 bases and J by 7 bases. The CDR3 covers 17 residues. The CDR3 DNA reads as TGTGCCAGCAGCTTGGGGGGAAGGACAGGGGGCGGAAATGAGCAGTTCTTC. Protein product: CASSLGGRTGGGNEQFF.